These T cell receptor beta chains were read from a single sample in a study of blood T cell repertoires in COVID-19. The repertoire was sequenced with immunoSEQ multiplex PCR; TCRdb's copy has only in-frame clones and lacks some. The sample includes fewer than 500,000 clones, 85% to 90% of them seen just once. The specimen sequenced was peripheral blood. Every receptor here comes from a woman aged 30 to 39 with acute or convalescent COVID-19. Both conserved end residues are part of each CDR3. D genes are given only for firm matches. Clone size is stated in some rows and not others, as once, few, many or a class when expanded.

CDR3nt: TGTGCCAGCAGCTTAGGGAGCGGCAGCTCTGGAAACACCATATATTTT
CDR3aa: CASSLGSGSSGNTIYF
j_gene: TRBJ1-3
d_gene: .
v_gene: TRBV7-9
abundance: .

CDR3nt: TGTGCCAGTAGCTGGACAGGGGGCAATGAGCAGTTCTTC
CDR3aa: CASSWTGGNEQFF
j_gene: TRBJ2-1
d_gene: TRBD1
v_gene: TRBV19
abundance: .

CDR3nt: TGTGCCACCAGTGATTCCCAGGGGACCTCTGGGGAGCAGTACTTC
CDR3aa: CATSDSQGTSGEQYF
j_gene: TRBJ2-7
d_gene: .
v_gene: TRBV24-1
abundance: .

CDR3nt: TGCGCCAGCAAGGTGATAGCCGACACAGATACGCAGTATTTT
CDR3aa: CASKVIADTDTQYF
j_gene: TRBJ2-3
d_gene: .
v_gene: TRBV10-2
abundance: .

CDR3nt: TGTGCCAGCAGTTTTGATCCAGGCTTTCCCTATGGCTACACCTTC
CDR3aa: CASSFDPGFPYGYTF
j_gene: TRBJ1-2
d_gene: .
v_gene: TRBV27
abundance: .

CDR3nt: TGTGCCAGCAGCGGCAGGGGAGAGGCAGAGACCCAGTACTTC
CDR3aa: CASSGRGEAETQYF
j_gene: TRBJ2-5
d_gene: .
v_gene: TRBV5-8
abundance: .

CDR3nt: TGTGCCAGCAGCTTAACAGAAGAGACCCAGTACTTC
CDR3aa: CASSLTEETQYF
j_gene: TRBJ2-5
d_gene: .
v_gene: TRBV11-2
abundance: .

CDR3nt: TGTGCCACCAGCAGAGATCATCGGTGGACTAGCGGTCCCCGCGCGAAGGATACGCAGTATTTT
CDR3aa: CATSRDHRWTSGPRAKDTQYF
j_gene: TRBJ2-3
d_gene: TRBD2
v_gene: TRBV15
abundance: .

CDR3nt: TGTGCCAGCAGTTACCCGGGGAACACTGAAGCTTTCTTT
CDR3aa: CASSYPGNTEAFF
j_gene: TRBJ1-1
d_gene: .
v_gene: TRBV6-6
abundance: once

CDR3nt: TGTGCCAGCAGCCCCCCCAGACGGGCTAGCGGGCTCCAAGAGACCCAGTACTTC
CDR3aa: CASSPPRRASGLQETQYF
j_gene: TRBJ2-5
d_gene: TRBD2
v_gene: TRBV7-9
abundance: .

CDR3nt: TGCGCCAGCAGCTACACGACAAGTTCGACTCAGCCCCAGCATTTT
CDR3aa: CASSYTTSSTQPQHF
j_gene: TRBJ1-5
d_gene: .
v_gene: TRBV4-1
abundance: once

CDR3nt: TGTGCCAGCAGCGTGGGGCGCGACACTGAAGCTTTCTTT
CDR3aa: CASSVGRDTEAFF
j_gene: TRBJ1-1
d_gene: .
v_gene: TRBV9
abundance: .

CDR3nt: TGTGCCAGTAGTATGGACCCTTGGAGGTCACCCCTCCACTTT
CDR3aa: CASSMDPWRSPLHF
j_gene: TRBJ1-6
d_gene: .
v_gene: TRBV19
abundance: once

CDR3nt: TGTGCCAGCAGTGAGACAGAAGTAATATCACCCCTCCACTTT
CDR3aa: CASSETEVISPLHF
j_gene: TRBJ1-6
d_gene: .
v_gene: TRBV6-1
abundance: few

CDR3nt: TGCGCCAGCAGCCAAGTCGGCGGGGTAGGAAACGAGCAGTACTTC
CDR3aa: CASSQVGGVGNEQYF
j_gene: TRBJ2-7
d_gene: .
v_gene: TRBV4-1
abundance: .

CDR3nt: TGTGCCACCAGTGATAGACTAGGGGGCTCAGATACGCAGTATTTT
CDR3aa: CATSDRLGGSDTQYF
j_gene: TRBJ2-3
d_gene: .
v_gene: TRBV24-1
abundance: .

CDR3nt: TGTGCCAGCAGCGTAGGCCCCGGACTAGCGCCCCAAGAGACCCAGTACTTC
CDR3aa: CASSVGPGLAPQETQYF
j_gene: TRBJ2-5
d_gene: TRBD2
v_gene: TRBV9
abundance: once

CDR3nt: TGTGCCGGGCGGACTAGCGGGGGGGCGAAGGAGCTGTTTTTT
CDR3aa: CAGRTSGGAKELFF
j_gene: TRBJ2-2
d_gene: TRBD2
v_gene: TRBV6-5
abundance: .

CDR3nt: TGTGCCAGCAGCTCCAGGACAGGGGGGTACACCGGGGAGCTGTTTTTT
CDR3aa: CASSSRTGGYTGELFF
j_gene: TRBJ2-2
d_gene: TRBD1
v_gene: TRBV7-8
abundance: few

CDR3nt: TGTGCCAGCAGCTTGCTGAACGGGGACGAGCAGTACTTC
CDR3aa: CASSLLNGDEQYF
j_gene: TRBJ2-7
d_gene: .
v_gene: TRBV7-3
abundance: once

CDR3nt: TGTGCCAGCAGCTGGATACCGGCTAGCGGGGGAACCTACGAGCAGTACTTC
CDR3aa: CASSWIPASGGTYEQYF
j_gene: TRBJ2-7
d_gene: TRBD2
v_gene: TRBV13
abundance: .

CDR3nt: TGTGCCAGCAGCTTACTCGGGACTAGCGGGTACACAGATACGCAGTATTTT
CDR3aa: CASSLLGTSGYTDTQYF
j_gene: TRBJ2-3
d_gene: TRBD2
v_gene: TRBV11-2
abundance: .

CDR3nt: TGTGCCAGCAGCCAAGGTGGACAGGGCACAAGAGGCGGGGAGCTGTTTTTT
CDR3aa: CASSQGGQGTRGGELFF
j_gene: TRBJ2-2
d_gene: TRBD1
v_gene: TRBV3-1/TRBV3-2
abundance: .

CDR3nt: TGTGCCACCAGCGATGGGGGGGGCTCCTACGAGCAGTACTTC
CDR3aa: CATSDGGGSYEQYF
j_gene: TRBJ2-7
d_gene: TRBD2
v_gene: TRBV15
abundance: .

CDR3nt: TGTGCCAGCAGCCTCCTAACGGCGGACAGGGTAAAAGAAAAACTGTTTTTT
CDR3aa: CASSLLTADRVKEKLFF
j_gene: TRBJ1-4
d_gene: TRBD1
v_gene: TRBV3-1/TRBV3-2
abundance: .

CDR3nt: TGTGCCAGCAGCGTAGGCAGTGCGGCATACGAGCAGTACTTC
CDR3aa: CASSVGSAAYEQYF
j_gene: TRBJ2-7
d_gene: .
v_gene: TRBV9
abundance: .

CDR3nt: TGTGCCAGCAGTTTAGCGGGGGAGACAGATACGCAGTATTTT
CDR3aa: CASSLAGETDTQYF
j_gene: TRBJ2-3
d_gene: TRBD2
v_gene: TRBV28
abundance: .

CDR3nt: TGCAGCGTATATTTCAACACCGGGGAGCTGTTTTTT
CDR3aa: CSVYFNTGELFF
j_gene: TRBJ2-2
d_gene: .
v_gene: TRBV29-1
abundance: .

CDR3nt: TGTGCCTGGGTAGCGGGGGACATAAATGAGCAGTTCTTC
CDR3aa: CAWVAGDINEQFF
j_gene: TRBJ2-1
d_gene: TRBD2
v_gene: TRBV30
abundance: .

CDR3nt: TGTGCCAGCAAGTCTCCTGAACCGACCCCACCGACAGGGGGCCGTGATGAGCAGTTCTTC
CDR3aa: CASKSPEPTPPTGGRDEQFF
j_gene: TRBJ2-1
d_gene: TRBD1
v_gene: TRBV6-4
abundance: .

CDR3nt: TGTGCCAGCAGTCGAGCGGGGACAGGCGGAGAGACCCAGTACTTC
CDR3aa: CASSRAGTGGETQYF
j_gene: TRBJ2-5
d_gene: .
v_gene: TRBV5-8
abundance: .

CDR3nt: TGTGCCAGCAGGCCCGGGGGTGCCTATCAGCCCCAGCATTTT
CDR3aa: CASRPGGAYQPQHF
j_gene: TRBJ1-5
d_gene: .
v_gene: TRBV6-5
abundance: .

CDR3nt: TGTGCCAGCAGCGCAGGAGGGTTTACGTCTGGAAACACCATATATTTT
CDR3aa: CASSAGGFTSGNTIYF
j_gene: TRBJ1-3
d_gene: .
v_gene: TRBV7-8
abundance: .

CDR3nt: TGTGCCACCAGCAGAGGGGGAGTTACAGATACGCAGTATTTT
CDR3aa: CATSRGGVTDTQYF
j_gene: TRBJ2-3
d_gene: .
v_gene: TRBV15
abundance: .

CDR3nt: TGTGCCAGCAGTGAGGAGGTGCCCGGGGTGGGAAAACTGTTTTTT
CDR3aa: CASSEEVPGVGKLFF
j_gene: TRBJ1-4
d_gene: .
v_gene: TRBV2
abundance: .

CDR3nt: TGCGCCAGCAGCCAATCCCGGGACAACCTACCAAGGAACACTGAAGCTTTCTTT
CDR3aa: CASSQSRDNLPRNTEAFF
j_gene: TRBJ1-1
d_gene: .
v_gene: TRBV4-1
abundance: once

CDR3nt: TGTGCCAGCAGCTTTCGGACAGGGCAGCGAGATGAAAAACTGTTTTTT
CDR3aa: CASSFRTGQRDEKLFF
j_gene: TRBJ1-4
d_gene: TRBD1
v_gene: TRBV5-8
abundance: .

CDR3nt: TGTGCCAGCAGCGTAGGAGCGGGGAACTACAATGAGCAGTTCTTC
CDR3aa: CASSVGAGNYNEQFF
j_gene: TRBJ2-1
d_gene: TRBD2
v_gene: TRBV9
abundance: .

CDR3nt: TGTGCCAGCAGCGCCACTACAGGGGTCTATGGCTACACCTTC
CDR3aa: CASSATTGVYGYTF
j_gene: TRBJ1-2
d_gene: TRBD1
v_gene: TRBV9
abundance: .

CDR3nt: TGTGCCAGCAGCGGACAGGGGGACCCTGAAGCTTTCTTT
CDR3aa: CASSGQGDPEAFF
j_gene: TRBJ1-1
d_gene: TRBD1
v_gene: TRBV9
abundance: .

CDR3nt: TGTGCCAGCAGCTTGGCTAGGAATGAGCAGTTCTTC
CDR3aa: CASSLARNEQFF
j_gene: TRBJ2-1
d_gene: .
v_gene: TRBV11-1
abundance: .

CDR3nt: TGTGCCAGCAGTCCCCCGGGACACCTAGGGGTCAATGAGCAGTTCTTC
CDR3aa: CASSPPGHLGVNEQFF
j_gene: TRBJ2-1
d_gene: .
v_gene: TRBV27
abundance: .

CDR3nt: TGTGCCACATACGGGGGGACCTCTGGGGCCAACGTCCTGACTTTC
CDR3aa: CATYGGTSGANVLTF
j_gene: TRBJ2-6
d_gene: TRBD2
v_gene: TRBV6-5
abundance: .

CDR3nt: TGCAGCGTTGGGTCAGGGCCCAACACTGAAGCTTTCTTT
CDR3aa: CSVGSGPNTEAFF
j_gene: TRBJ1-1
d_gene: .
v_gene: TRBV29-1
abundance: .

CDR3nt: TGTGCCACCAGTGATTCGGGGGGGCAAGAGACCCAGTACTTC
CDR3aa: CATSDSGGQETQYF
j_gene: TRBJ2-5
d_gene: TRBD2
v_gene: TRBV24-1
abundance: .

CDR3nt: TGTGCCAGCAGCCGGACAGGGGGTAGAGGTAGCTACACCTTC
CDR3aa: CASSRTGGRGSYTF
j_gene: TRBJ1-2
d_gene: TRBD1
v_gene: TRBV6-5
abundance: .

CDR3nt: TGTGCCAGCAGGCCCCCGACAGGGGATTCACCCCTCCACTTT
CDR3aa: CASRPPTGDSPLHF
j_gene: TRBJ1-6
d_gene: TRBD1
v_gene: TRBV28
abundance: .

CDR3nt: TGTGCCAGCAGACCACAGGGACGCACAGATACGCAGTATTTT
CDR3aa: CASRPQGRTDTQYF
j_gene: TRBJ2-3
d_gene: .
v_gene: TRBV28
abundance: .

CDR3nt: TGTGCCAGCAGCTTAGGCTCGCTAGCGGGGGGACCATCCTACGAGCAGTACTTC
CDR3aa: CASSLGSLAGGPSYEQYF
j_gene: TRBJ2-7
d_gene: TRBD2
v_gene: TRBV7-6
abundance: once

CDR3nt: TGTGCCAGCAGTGGGGGCGGGAACACTGAAGCTTTCTTT
CDR3aa: CASSGGGNTEAFF
j_gene: TRBJ1-1
d_gene: .
v_gene: TRBV5-5
abundance: .

CDR3nt: TGTGCCACCAGTGACCGCGGACAGGGAGGGGGCAATGAGCAGTTCTTC
CDR3aa: CATSDRGQGGGNEQFF
j_gene: TRBJ2-1
d_gene: .
v_gene: TRBV24-1
abundance: .

CDR3nt: TGCAGCGCTAGGACAGGGGGGAACACTGAAGCTTTCTTT
CDR3aa: CSARTGGNTEAFF
j_gene: TRBJ1-1
d_gene: TRBD1
v_gene: TRBV29-1
abundance: once

CDR3nt: TGTGCCAGCAGCTCTAGCGGGGGGGACTTCTACGAGCAGTACTTC
CDR3aa: CASSSSGGDFYEQYF
j_gene: TRBJ2-7
d_gene: TRBD2
v_gene: TRBV7-2
abundance: .